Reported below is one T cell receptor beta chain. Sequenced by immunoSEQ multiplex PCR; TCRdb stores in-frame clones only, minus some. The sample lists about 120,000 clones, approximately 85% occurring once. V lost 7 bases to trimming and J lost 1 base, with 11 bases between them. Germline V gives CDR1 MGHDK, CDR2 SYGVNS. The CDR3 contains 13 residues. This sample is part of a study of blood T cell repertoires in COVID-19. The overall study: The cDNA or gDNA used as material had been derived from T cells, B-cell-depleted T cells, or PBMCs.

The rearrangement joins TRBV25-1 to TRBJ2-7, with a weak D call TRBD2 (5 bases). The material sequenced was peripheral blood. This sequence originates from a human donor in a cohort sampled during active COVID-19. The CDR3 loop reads CASTTGISYEQYF. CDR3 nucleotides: TGTGCCAGCACCACGGGAATTTCCTACGAGCAGTACTTC.